The clone carrying this T cell receptor beta chain has just one count. This sample is drawn from a study of cytomegalovirus exposure and HLA in healthy donors. The germline V gene encodes CDR1 LNHDA and CDR2 SQIVND (reference sequence). CDR3 size: 17 residues. V gave up 2 bases and J gave up 1 base, with 17 bases separating them. Amplification used 60 Vbeta primers and 13 Jbeta primers. Sequenced by immunoSEQ multiplex PCR; TCRdb stores in-frame clones only, minus some. The table lists more than 200,000 clones, over 75% of them singletons. This chain links TRBV19 with TRBJ1-1, with a possible D match to TRBD1 (6 bases). The sequenced material came from PBMCs. The clonotype comes from a human donor in good health. CDR3 in amino acids: CASSIREGQSANTEAFF. The CDR3 DNA follows: TGTGCCAGTAGTATACGAGAAGGACAGTCTGCGAACACTGAAGCTTTCTTT. The entire variable domain, with the rest obtained from reference TRBV19 and TRBJ1-1, is as follows: DGGITQSPKYLFRKEGQNVTLSCEQNLNHDAMYWYRQDPGQGLRLIYYSQIVNDFQKGDIAEGYSVSREKKESFPLTVTSAQKNPTAFYLCASSIREGQSANTEAFFGQGTRLTVV.